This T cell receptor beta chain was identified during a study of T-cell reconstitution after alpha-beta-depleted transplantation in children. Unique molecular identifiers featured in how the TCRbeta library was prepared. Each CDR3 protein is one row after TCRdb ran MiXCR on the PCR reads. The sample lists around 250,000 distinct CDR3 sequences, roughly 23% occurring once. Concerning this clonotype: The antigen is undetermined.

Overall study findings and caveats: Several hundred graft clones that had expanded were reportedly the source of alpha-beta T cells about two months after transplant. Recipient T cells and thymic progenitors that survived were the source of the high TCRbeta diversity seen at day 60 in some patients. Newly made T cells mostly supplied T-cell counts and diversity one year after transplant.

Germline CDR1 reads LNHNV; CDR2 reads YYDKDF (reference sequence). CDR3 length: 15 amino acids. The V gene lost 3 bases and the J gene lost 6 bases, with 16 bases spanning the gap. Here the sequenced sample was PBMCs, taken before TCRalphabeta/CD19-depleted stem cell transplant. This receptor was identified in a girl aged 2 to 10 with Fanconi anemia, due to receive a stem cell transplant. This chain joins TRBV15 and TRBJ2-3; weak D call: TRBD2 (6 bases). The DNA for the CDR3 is TGTGCCACCAGCAGCCTGGGGACTGACACGGATACGCAGTATTTT. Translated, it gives CATSSLGTDTDTQYF.